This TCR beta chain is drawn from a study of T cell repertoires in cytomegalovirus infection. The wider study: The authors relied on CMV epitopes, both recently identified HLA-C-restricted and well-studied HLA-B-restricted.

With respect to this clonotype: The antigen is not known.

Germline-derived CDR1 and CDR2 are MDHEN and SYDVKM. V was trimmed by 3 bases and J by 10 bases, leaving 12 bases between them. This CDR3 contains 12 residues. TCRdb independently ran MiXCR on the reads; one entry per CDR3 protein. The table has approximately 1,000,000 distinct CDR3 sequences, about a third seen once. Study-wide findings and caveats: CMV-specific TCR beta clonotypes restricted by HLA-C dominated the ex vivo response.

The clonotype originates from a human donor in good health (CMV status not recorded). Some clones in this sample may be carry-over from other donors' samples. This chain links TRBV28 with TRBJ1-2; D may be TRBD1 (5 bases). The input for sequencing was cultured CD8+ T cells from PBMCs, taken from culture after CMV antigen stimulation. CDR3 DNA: TGTGCCAGCAGTTTTGAAGGGGTAATCTACACCTTC. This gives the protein CASSFEGVIYTF.